This T cell receptor (beta chain) was identified during a study of blood T cell repertoires in COVID-19. The method was immunoSEQ multiplex PCR; TCRdb's version includes in-frame clones alone and lacks a portion of them. The sample has about 300,000 clones, 85% seen once. Looked up from germline, CDR1 is MGHDK and CDR2 is SYGVNS. This CDR3 has 14 residues. Trimming cost V 4 bases and J 6 bases; bases outside gene matches: 3. Clinical history reported by participants formed the basis on which cohorts were assigned. Sequenced input: PBMCs or T cells enriched from blood (not recorded which). The chain uses TRBV25-1 and TRBJ1-6, with TRBD1 matching 7 bases. The receptor comes from a woman between 50 and 59 years old who had recovered from COVID-19. CDR3 bases: TGTGCCAGCAGTGGGGACAGAATTAATTCACCCCTCCACTTT. Encoded protein: CASSGDRINSPLHF. The variable domain in full, completed from reference TRBV25-1 and TRBJ1-6, reads EADIYQTPRYLVIGTGKKITLECSQTMGHDKMYWYQQDPGMELHLIHYSYGVNSTEKGDLSSESTVSRIRTEHFPLTLESARPSHTSQYLCASSGDRINSPLHFGNGTRLTVT.